This TCR beta chain was sequenced in a study of regulatory T cells in long-lasting Graves disease. HTBI primers from iRepertoire and Arm-PCR of CDR3 regions yielded the TCR beta libraries. TCRdb reanalysed the multiplex PCR reads using MiXCR and keeps one entry per CDR3 protein. The table has a few hundred thousand distinct CDR3 sequences, 10% to 15% seen once. This CDR3 is 16 amino acids long. Germline V gene data show CDR1 as MNHEY and CDR2 as SVGAGI. V was trimmed by 2 bases and J by 4 bases, leaving 15 bases between them. Time point here: newly diagnosed GD, antithyroid drugs for less than 3 months. Following extraction of RNA from PBMCs, that RNA was used to make the TCR library. As a group, patients came from one endocrinology department in Xi'an, China. This clonotype was detected only a few times. Separately, the same data were catalogued under a study of T cells in Graves' hyperthyroidism and ophthalmopathy. Per that paper: Uncontrolled infection, other autoimmune disease, pregnancy or lactation excluded patients. The HTBI set primed first-round TCR CDR3 RT-PCR.

The chain couples TRBV6-5 to TRBJ1-5; D not certain. This TCR came from a woman aged 18-30 years with Graves disease. This material consisted of peripheral blood mononuclear cells (PBMCs), taken at new diagnosis, from a patient treated with antithyroid drugs. Here the CDR3 DNA reads TGTGCCAGCAGTTACCTCGGGCCTGAGTGGAATCAGCCCCAGCATTTT. It is translated as CASSYLGPEWNQPQHF.